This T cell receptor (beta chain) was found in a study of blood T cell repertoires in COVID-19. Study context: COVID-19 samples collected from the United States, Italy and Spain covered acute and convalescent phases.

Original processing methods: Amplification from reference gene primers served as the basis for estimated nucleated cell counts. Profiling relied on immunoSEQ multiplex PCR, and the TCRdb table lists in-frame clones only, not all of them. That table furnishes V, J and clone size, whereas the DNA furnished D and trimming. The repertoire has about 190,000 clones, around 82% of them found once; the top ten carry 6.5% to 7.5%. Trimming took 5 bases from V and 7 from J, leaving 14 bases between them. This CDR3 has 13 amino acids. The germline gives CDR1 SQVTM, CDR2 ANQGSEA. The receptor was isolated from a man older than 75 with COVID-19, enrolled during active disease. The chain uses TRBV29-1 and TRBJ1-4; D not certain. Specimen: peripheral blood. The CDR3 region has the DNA TGCAGCGTTTGGCGACAAGCGGGTGAAAAACTGTTTTTT. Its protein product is CSVWRQAGEKLFF.